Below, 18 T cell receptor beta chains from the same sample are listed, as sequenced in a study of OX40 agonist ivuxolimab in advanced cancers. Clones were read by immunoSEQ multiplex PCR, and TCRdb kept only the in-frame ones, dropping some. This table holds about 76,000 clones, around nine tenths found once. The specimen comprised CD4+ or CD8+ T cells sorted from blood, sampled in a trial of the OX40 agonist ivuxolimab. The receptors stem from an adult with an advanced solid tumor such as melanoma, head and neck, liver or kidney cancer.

Here the CDR3 reads CASSYLAGDQTQYF. For the CDR3, the DNA is TGTGCCAGCAGTTATCTAGCGGGAGATCAGACCCAGTACTTC. The chain recombines TRBV27 with TRBJ2-5; 10 bases fit TRBD2. V shed 4 bases and J 6 bases; nucleotides not matched to a gene: 5. The CDR3 runs to 14 residues. CDR1 and CDR2 (germline): MNHEY, SMNVEV (reference sequence).

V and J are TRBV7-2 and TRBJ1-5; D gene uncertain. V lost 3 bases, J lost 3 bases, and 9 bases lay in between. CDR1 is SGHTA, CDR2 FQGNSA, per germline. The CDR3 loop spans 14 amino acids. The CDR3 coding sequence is TGTGCCAGCAGCTTTACTGGGAACAATCAGCCCCAGCATTTT. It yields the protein CASSFTGNNQPQHF. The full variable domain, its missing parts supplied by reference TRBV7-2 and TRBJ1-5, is GAGVSQSPSNKVTEKGKDVELRCDPISGHTALYWYRQSLGQGLEFLIYFQGNSAPDKSGLPSDRFSAERTGGSVSTLTIQRTQQEDSAVYLCASSFTGNNQPQHFGDGTRLSIL.

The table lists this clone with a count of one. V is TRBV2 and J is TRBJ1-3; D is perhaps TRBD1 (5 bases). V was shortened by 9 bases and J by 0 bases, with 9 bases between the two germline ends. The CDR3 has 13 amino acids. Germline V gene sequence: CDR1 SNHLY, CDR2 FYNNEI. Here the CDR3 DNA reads TGTGCCAGTACAGGTCTCTCTGGAAACACCATATATTTT. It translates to CASTGLSGNTIYF.

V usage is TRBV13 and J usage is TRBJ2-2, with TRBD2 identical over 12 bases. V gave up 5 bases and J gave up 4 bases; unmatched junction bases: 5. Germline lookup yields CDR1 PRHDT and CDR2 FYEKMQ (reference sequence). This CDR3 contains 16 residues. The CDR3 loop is CASSPGLAGSTGELFF. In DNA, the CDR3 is TGTGCCAGCAGCCCCGGACTAGCGGGAAGCACCGGGGAGCTGTTTTTT.

CDR3 amino acids: CASSKDFTDTQYF. In DNA, the CDR3 is TGTGCCAGCAGCAAGGACTTCACAGATACGCAGTATTTT. The chain recombines TRBV6-5 with TRBJ2-3, with D possibly matching TRBD2 (5 bases). The V end lost 6 bases, the J end lost 2 bases, and 9 bases lay between the germline ends. The germline V gene has CDR1 MNHEY and CDR2 SVGAGI. This CDR3 region has 13 residues.

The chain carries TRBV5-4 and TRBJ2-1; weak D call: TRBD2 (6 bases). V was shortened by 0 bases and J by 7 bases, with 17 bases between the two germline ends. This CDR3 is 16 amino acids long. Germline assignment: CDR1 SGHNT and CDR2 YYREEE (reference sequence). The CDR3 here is CASSLDPGGVRNEQFF. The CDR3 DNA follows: TGTGCCAGCAGCTTGGACCCCGGGGGAGTTAGAAATGAGCAGTTCTTC. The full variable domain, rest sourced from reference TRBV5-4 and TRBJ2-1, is ETGVTQSPTHLIKTRGQQVTLRCSSQSGHNTVSWYQQALGQGPQFIFQYYREEENGRGNFPPRFSGLQFPNYSSELNVNALELDDSALYLCASSLDPGGVRNEQFFGPGTRLTVL.

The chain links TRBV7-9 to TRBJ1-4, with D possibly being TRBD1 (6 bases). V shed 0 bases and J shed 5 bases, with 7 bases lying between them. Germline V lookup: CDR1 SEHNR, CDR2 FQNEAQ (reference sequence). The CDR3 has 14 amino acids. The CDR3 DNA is TGTGCCAGCAGCTTAGCAGGGGGGAATGAAAAACTGTTTTTT. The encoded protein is CASSLAGGNEKLFF.

In DNA form, the CDR3 reads TGCGCCAGCAGCCAAAGTCGAGGCCCCACAAGCACAGATACGCAGTATTTT. This gives the protein CASSQSRGPTSTDTQYF. V is TRBV4-3 and J is TRBJ2-3; no clear D gene. Germline CDR1 reads LGHNA; CDR2 reads YSLEER. CDR3 length: 17 residues. Between the trimmed V and J ends, which lost 2 bases and 0 bases, there was a span of 15 bases.

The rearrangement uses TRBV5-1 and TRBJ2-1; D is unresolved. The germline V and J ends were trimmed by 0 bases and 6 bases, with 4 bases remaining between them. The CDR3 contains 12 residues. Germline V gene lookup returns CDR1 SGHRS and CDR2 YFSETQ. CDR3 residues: CASSLGSNEQFF. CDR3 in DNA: TGCGCCAGCAGCTTGGGTAGCAATGAGCAGTTCTTC.

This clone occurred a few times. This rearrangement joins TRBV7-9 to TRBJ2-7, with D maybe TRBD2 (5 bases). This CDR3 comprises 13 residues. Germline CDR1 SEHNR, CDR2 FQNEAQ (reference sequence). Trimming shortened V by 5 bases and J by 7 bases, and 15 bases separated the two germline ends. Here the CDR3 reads CASSPHRPGEQYF. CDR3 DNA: TGTGCCAGCAGCCCCCATCGACCGGGGGAGCAGTACTTC.

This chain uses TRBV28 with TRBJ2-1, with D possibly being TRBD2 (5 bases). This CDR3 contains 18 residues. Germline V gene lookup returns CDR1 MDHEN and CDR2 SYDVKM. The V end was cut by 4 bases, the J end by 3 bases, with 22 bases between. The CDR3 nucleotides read TGTGCCAGCAGTTGGTCCCGGTCGGCGGGTGCTATCTACAATGAGCAGTTCTTC. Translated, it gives CASSWSRSAGAIYNEQFF.

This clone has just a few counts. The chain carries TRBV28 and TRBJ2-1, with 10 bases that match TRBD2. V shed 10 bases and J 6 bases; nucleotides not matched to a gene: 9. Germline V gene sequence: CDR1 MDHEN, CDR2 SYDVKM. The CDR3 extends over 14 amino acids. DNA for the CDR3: TGTGCCACCCGGGGGAGCGGGAGGGCCAATGAGCAGTTCTTC. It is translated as CATRGSGRANEQFF.

The CDR3 region has the DNA TGTGCCAGCAGTACCTACCGGACAGGGCGGGAGCAGTACTTC. Its translation is CASSTYRTGREQYF. The J gene is TRBJ2-7, the V gene TRBV27, with 8 bases identical to TRBD1. CDR3 length: 14 amino acids. The V segment lost 5 bases and the J segment 7 bases; nucleotides outside the gene matches: 10. Germline CDR1 MNHEY, CDR2 SMNVEV (reference sequence).

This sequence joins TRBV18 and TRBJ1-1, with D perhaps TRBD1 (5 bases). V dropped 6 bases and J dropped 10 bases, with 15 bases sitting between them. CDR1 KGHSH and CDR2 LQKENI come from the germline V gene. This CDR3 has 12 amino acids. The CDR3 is CASSTPDGGAFF. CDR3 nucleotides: TGTGCCAGCTCCACTCCTGACGGGGGAGCTTTCTTT.

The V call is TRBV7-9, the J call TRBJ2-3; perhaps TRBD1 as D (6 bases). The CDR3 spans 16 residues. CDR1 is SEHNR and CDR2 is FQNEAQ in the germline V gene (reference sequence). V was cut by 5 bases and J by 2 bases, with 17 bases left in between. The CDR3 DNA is TGTGCCAGCAGCCGCAGGGGCGGCAGGGACACAGATACGCAGTATTTT. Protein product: CASSRRGGRDTDTQYF.

DNA of the CDR3: TGTGCCAGCAGCGTAGCGGGCCAAGCAGATACGCAGTATTTT. Protein sequence: CASSVAGQADTQYF. The chain links TRBV9 to TRBJ2-3; D is uncertain. Trimming cost V 0 bases and J 4 bases, with 9 bases left between them. Germline-derived CDR1 and CDR2 are SGDLS and YYNGEE. This CDR3 comprises 14 residues.

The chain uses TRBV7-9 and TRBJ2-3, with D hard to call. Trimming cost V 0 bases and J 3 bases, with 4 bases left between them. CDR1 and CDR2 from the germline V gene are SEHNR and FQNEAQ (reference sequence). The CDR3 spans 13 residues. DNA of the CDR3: TGTGCCAGCAGCTTAGCGAGGACAGATACGCAGTATTTT. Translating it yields CASSLARTDTQYF.

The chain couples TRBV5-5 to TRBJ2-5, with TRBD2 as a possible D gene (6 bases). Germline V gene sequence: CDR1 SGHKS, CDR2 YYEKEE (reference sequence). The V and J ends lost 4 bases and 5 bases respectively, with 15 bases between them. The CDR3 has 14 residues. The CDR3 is CASSLEGGKETQYF. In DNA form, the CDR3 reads TGTGCCAGCAGCCTCGAAGGAGGGAAGGAGACCCAGTACTTC. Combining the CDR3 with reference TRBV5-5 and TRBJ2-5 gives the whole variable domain DAGVTQSPTHLIKTRGQQVTLRCSPISGHKSVSWYQQVLGQGPQFIFQYYEKEERGRGNFPDRFSARQFPNYSSELNVNALLLGDSALYLCASSLEGGKETQYFGPGTRLLVL.